The 6 T cell receptor beta chains listed next were all sequenced from one sample in a study of T-cell reconstitution after alpha-beta-depleted transplantation in children. Using unique molecular identifiers, the investigators prepared the TCRbeta library. Via MiXCR, TCRdb re-called the PCR reads, giving one row per CDR3 protein. The table has 700,000 to 850,000 distinct CDR3 sequences, less than 20% seen once. This sample comprised PBMCs, mostly from graft donor cells, obtained 360 days after TCRalphabeta/CD19-depleted stem cell transplant. Receptors originate from a male patient aged 10-17 years who had a stem cell transplant for acute lymphoblastic leukemia, so the T cells may come from the graft donor.

V gene TRBV2 combines with J gene TRBJ1-2; the match to TRBD1 covers 7 bases. Losses at the gene ends were 8 bases for V and 2 bases for J; bases not matched to a gene: 11. The germline V gene encodes CDR1 SNHLY and CDR2 FYNNEI. The CDR3 is 15 amino acids. CDR3 sequence: CASGGLTGRNYGYTF. The DNA of the CDR3 is TGTGCCAGCGGGGGATTGACAGGGAGGAACTATGGCTACACCTTC.

The sample holds a few counts of this clonotype. The chain combines TRBV9 with TRBJ2-1; D gene ambiguous. Between the trimmed V and J ends, which lost 2 bases and 6 bases, there was a span of 12 bases. Germline V gives CDR1 SGDLS, CDR2 YYNGEE. There are 14 residues in the CDR3. CDR3: CASSVVSSFNEQFF. The CDR3 DNA reads TGTGCCAGCAGCGTGGTTTCCAGCTTCAATGAGCAGTTCTTC.

The DNA of the CDR3 is TGTGCCAGCAGTTTTGTAGGGGGGTATGAGCAGTTCTTC. The encoded protein is CASSFVGGYEQFF. The chain recombines TRBV27 with TRBJ2-1, with D possibly called TRBD1 or TRBD2 (6 bases each). The CDR3 is 13 residues long. V lost 3 bases, J lost 8 bases, and 11 bases lay in between. Looked up from germline, CDR1 is MNHEY and CDR2 is SMNVEV (reference sequence).

This clonotype came up many times. J is TRBJ2-5 and V is TRBV24-1; the D is unclear. This CDR3 spans 12 amino acids. CDR1 and CDR2 (germline): KGHDR, SFDVKD. Between the trimmed V and J ends, which lost 4 bases and 5 bases, there was a span of 7 bases. CDR3 DNA: TGTGCCACCAGTGACGAATGGGAGACCCAGTACTTC. This translates into CATSDEWETQYF.

This rearrangement joins TRBV3-1 to TRBJ2-7; D tentatively fits TRBD1 or TRBD2 (6 bases each). Trimming left V 0 bases short and J 0 bases short, with 9 bases between. The length of the CDR3 is 15 residues. CDR1 is LGHDT and CDR2 is YNNKEL in the germline V gene (reference sequence). DNA for the CDR3: TGTGCCAGCAGCCAAGAGGGGGGCCTCTCCTACGAGCAGTACTTC. This sequence encodes CASSQEGGLSYEQYF.

This clonotype was recorded a few times. The V and J genes are TRBV21-1 and TRBJ2-7; TRBD2 is the table's D call, not checked against the DNA. TRBV21-1 is a recognized pseudogene. The CDR3 spans 17 residues. CDR3 residues: CASSKATSGRQVYEQYF. The CDR3 DNA reads as TGTGCCAGCAGCAAAGCAACTAGCGGGAGGCAAGTGTACGAGCAGTACTTC.